The T cell receptor (beta chain) described here comes from a study of T-cell reconstitution after alpha-beta-depleted transplantation in children. Study-wide results and limits: Reports say that about two months after transplant, the alpha-beta T cells came out of several hundred graft clones that had expanded. The authors attributed T-cell counts and diversity one year after transplant mostly to newly produced T cells.

Points on this clonotype: Its antigen is currently unknown.

A TCRbeta library incorporating unique molecular identifiers was prepared. TCRdb itself ran the PCR reads through MiXCR, one entry per CDR3 protein. Of around 300,000 distinct CDR3 sequences listed, over 7.5% are singletons. The CDR3 extends over 16 amino acids. Trimming left V 1 base short and J 5 bases short, with 21 bases between. Germline CDR1 and CDR2: DFQATT and SNEGSKA (reference sequence). The sequence came from a female patient aged 2-9 years who had a stem cell transplant for Fanconi anemia, so the T cells may come from the graft donor. The rearrangement links TRBV20-1 to TRBJ2-7, with D perhaps TRBD1 (7 bases). The sequences come from peripheral blood, collected 360 days after TCRalphabeta/CD19-depleted stem cell transplant. In DNA, the CDR3 is TGCAGTGCTAGAGCGAAGCAGGGGGAGGCGTTGAACGAGCAGTACGTC. This gives the protein CSARAKQGEALNEQYV.